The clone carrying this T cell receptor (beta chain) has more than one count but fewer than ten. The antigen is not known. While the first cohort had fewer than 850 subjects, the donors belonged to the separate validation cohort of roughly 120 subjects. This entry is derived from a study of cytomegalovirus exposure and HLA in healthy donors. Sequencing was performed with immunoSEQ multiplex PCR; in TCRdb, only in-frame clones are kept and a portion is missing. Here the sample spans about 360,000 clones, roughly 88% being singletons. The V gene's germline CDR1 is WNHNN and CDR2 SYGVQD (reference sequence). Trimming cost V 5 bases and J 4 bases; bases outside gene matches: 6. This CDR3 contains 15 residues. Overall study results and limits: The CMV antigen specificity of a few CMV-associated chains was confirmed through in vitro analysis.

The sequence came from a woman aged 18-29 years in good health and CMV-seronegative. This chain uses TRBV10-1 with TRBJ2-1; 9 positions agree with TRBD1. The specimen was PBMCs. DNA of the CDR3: TGCGCCAGCAGTTCGGGACAGGGAATTTACAATGAGCAGTTCTTC. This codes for CASSSGQGIYNEQFF.